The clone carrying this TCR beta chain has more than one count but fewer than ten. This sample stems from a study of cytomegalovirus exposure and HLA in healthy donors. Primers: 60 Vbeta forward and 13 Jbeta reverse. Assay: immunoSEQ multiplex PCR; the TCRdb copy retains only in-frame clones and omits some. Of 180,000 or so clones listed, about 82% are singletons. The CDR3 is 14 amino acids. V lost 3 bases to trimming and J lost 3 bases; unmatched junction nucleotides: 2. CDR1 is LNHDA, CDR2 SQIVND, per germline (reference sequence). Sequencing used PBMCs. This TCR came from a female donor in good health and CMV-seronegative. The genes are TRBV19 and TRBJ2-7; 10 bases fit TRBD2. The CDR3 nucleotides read TGTGCCAGTAGTATGCGGACTAGCGGCTACGAGCAGTACTTC. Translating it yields CASSMRTSGYEQYF.